This T cell receptor (beta chain) was identified in a study of cytomegalovirus exposure and HLA in healthy donors. On the study more broadly: Findings of an earlier analysis included some 120 million unique TCR beta sequences from roughly 190 million T cells. Tens of millions of unique TCR sequences came from HLA-typed donors in an early release. Points from the study as a whole: Reportedly, TCR beta sequences accurately predicted HLA-A and HLA-B alleles in most subjects.

This PCR relied on a set of 60 Vbeta primers and 13 Jbeta primers. How the authors handled the data: The count from a later analysis was 79 million or so unique TCR beta chains, about 9.9 million of them shared. Assay used: immunoSEQ multiplex PCR; TCRdb lists only in-frame clones, some missing. V and J calls plus clone size are reproduced from that table; the DNA served to infer D and trimming. The sample holds roughly 170,000 clones, about 85% seen once. Worth noting for this clone: Its antigen is not known.

The CDR3 contains 15 residues. J was trimmed by 5 bases and V by 5 bases; bases with no gene match: 7. The V gene's germline CDR1 is MDHEN and CDR2 SYDVKM. V is TRBV28 and J is TRBJ2-1, with 9 bases lining up with TRBD1. The TCR comes from a woman between 45 and 60 years old in good health and CMV-seropositive. The source material was PBMCs. Written as DNA, the CDR3 is TGTGCCAGCAGTGCGAACAGGGGGCGCGACAATGAGCAGTTCTTC. Protein product: CASSANRGRDNEQFF.